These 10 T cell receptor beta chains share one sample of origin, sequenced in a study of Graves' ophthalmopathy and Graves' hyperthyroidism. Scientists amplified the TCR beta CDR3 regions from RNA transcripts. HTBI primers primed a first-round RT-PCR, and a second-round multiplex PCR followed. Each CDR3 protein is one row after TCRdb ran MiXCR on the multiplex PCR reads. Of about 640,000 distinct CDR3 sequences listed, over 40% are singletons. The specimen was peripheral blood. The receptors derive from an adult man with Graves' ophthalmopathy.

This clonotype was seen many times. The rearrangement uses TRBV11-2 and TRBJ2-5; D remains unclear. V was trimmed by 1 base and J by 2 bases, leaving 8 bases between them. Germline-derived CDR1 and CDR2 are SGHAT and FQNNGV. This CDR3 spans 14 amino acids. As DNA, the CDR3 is TGTGCCAGCAGCTTAGGGGTCACACAAGAGACCCAGTACTTC. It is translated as CASSLGVTQETQYF.

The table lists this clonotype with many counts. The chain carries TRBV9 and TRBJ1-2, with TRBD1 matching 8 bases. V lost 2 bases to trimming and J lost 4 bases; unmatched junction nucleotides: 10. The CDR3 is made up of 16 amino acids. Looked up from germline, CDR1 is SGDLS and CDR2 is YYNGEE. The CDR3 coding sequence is TGTGCCAGCAGCGTTGGACAGGGTGGTGATCCCTATGGCTACACCTTC. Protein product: CASSVGQGGDPYGYTF.

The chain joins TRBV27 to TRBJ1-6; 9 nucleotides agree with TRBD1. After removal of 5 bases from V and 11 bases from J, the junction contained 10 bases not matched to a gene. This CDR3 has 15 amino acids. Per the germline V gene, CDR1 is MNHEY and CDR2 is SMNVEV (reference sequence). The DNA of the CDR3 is TGTGCCAGCAGTCCCCGCAGTACAGGGGGCGCACCCCTCCACTTT. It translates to CASSPRSTGGAPLHF.

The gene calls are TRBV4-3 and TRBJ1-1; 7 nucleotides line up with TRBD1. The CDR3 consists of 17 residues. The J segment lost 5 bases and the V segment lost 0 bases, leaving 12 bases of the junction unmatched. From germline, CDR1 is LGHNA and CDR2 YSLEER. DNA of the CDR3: TGCGCCAGCAGCCAAGATCCCCCGTTCCAGGGGGGTACTGAAGCTTTCTTT. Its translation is CASSQDPPFQGGTEAFF.

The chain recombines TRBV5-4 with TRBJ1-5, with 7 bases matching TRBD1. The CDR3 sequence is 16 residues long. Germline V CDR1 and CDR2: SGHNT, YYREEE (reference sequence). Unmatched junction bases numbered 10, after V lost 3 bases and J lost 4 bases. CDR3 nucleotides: TGTGCCAGCAGCTGGAGATTTGAGACAGGGAATCAGCCCCAGCATTTT. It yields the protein CASSWRFETGNQPQHF.

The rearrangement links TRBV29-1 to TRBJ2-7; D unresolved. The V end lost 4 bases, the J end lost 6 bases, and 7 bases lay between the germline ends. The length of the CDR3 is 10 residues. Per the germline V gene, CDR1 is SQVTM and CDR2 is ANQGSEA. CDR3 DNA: TGCAGCGTTGCCGTCCGCGAGCAGTACTTC. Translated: CSVAVREQYF.

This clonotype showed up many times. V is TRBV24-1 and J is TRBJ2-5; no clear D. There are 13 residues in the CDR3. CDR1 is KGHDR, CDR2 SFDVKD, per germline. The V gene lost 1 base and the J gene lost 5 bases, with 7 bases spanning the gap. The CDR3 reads CATSDFPRETQYF. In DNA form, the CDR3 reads TGTGCCACCAGTGATTTTCCCCGGGAGACCCAGTACTTC.

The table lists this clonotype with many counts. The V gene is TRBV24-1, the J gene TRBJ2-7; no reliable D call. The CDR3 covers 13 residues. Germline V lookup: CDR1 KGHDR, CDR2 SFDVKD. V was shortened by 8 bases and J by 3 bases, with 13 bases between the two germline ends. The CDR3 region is CATIGRIVYEQYF. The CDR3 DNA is TGTGCCACCATTGGCCGTATTGTCTACGAGCAGTACTTC.

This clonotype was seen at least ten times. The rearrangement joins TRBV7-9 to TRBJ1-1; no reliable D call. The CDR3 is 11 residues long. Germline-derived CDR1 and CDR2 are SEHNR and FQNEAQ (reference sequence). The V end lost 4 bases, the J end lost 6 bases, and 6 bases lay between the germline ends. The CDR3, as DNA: TGTGCCAGCAGCTCTCAGGCTGAAGCTTTCTTT. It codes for CASSSQAEAFF.

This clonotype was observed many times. CDR3 protein: CASSHDSFNTYEQYF. The CDR3 DNA is TGTGCCAGCAGCCACGACAGCTTCAATACCTACGAGCAGTACTTC. This chain joins TRBV7-8 and TRBJ2-7; D is possibly TRBD1 (5 bases). The CDR3 sequence is 15 residues long. Germline V gives CDR1 SGHVS, CDR2 FQNEAQ. Trimming took 5 bases from V and 2 from J, leaving 16 bases between them.